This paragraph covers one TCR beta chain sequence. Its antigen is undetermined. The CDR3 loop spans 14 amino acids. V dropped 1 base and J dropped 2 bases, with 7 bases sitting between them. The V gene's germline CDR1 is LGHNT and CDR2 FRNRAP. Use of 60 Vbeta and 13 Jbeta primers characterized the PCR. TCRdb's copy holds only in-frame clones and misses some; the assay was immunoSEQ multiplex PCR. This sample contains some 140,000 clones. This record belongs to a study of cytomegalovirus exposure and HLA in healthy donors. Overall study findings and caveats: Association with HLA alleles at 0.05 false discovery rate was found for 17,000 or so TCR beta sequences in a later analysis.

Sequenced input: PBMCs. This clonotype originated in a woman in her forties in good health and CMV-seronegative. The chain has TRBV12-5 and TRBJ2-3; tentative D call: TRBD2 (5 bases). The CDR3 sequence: CASGLAGNTDTQYF. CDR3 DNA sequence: TGTGCTAGTGGTTTGGCGGGGAACACAGATACGCAGTATTTT.